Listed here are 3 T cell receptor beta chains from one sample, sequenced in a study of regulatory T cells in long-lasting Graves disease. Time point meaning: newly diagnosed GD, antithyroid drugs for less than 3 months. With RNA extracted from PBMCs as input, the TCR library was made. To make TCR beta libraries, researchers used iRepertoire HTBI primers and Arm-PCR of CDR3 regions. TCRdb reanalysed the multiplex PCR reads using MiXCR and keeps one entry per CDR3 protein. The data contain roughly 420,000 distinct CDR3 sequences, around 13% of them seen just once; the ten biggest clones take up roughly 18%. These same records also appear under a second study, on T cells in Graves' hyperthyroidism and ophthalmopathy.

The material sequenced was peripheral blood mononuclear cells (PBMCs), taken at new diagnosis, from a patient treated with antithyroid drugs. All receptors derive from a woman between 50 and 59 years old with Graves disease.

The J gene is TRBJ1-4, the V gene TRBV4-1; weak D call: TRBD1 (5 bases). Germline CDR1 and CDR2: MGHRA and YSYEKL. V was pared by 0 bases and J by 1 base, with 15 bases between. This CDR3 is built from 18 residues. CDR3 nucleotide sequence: TGCGCCAGCAGCCAAGATTTCGGGTCTAGGGGAACTAATGAAAAACTGTTTTTT. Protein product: CASSQDFGSRGTNEKLFF.

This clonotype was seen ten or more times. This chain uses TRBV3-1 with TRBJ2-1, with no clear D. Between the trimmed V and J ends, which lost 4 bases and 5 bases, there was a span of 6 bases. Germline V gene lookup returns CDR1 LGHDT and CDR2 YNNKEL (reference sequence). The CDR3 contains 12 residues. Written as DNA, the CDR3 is TGTGCCAGCAGCCTCACAAACAATGAGCAGTTCTTC. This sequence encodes CASSLTNNEQFF.

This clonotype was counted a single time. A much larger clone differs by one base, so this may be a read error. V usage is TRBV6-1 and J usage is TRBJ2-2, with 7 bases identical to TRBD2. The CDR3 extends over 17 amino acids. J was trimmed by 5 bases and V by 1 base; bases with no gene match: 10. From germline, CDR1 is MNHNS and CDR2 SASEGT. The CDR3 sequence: CASSEVGLADGTGELFF. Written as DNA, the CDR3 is TGTGCCAGCAGTGAAGTCGGGCTAGCGGACGGAACCGGGGAGCTGTTTTTT.